The clone carrying this T cell receptor (beta chain) showed up many times. Germline-derived CDR1 and CDR2 are MNHNS and SASEGT. The CDR3 length is 14 residues. V shed 8 bases, J shed 1 base, and the junction held 5 bases outside the gene matches. The record originates from a study of regulatory T cells in long-lasting Graves disease. Investigators prepared the TCR beta libraries by applying iRepertoire HTBI primers and Arm-PCR of CDR3 regions. A single record per CDR3 protein comes from TCRdb applying MiXCR to the multiplex PCR reads. The sample shows roughly 260,000 distinct CDR3 sequences, approximately 20% of them seen only once. As to time point: newly diagnosed GD, antithyroid drugs for less than 3 months. The TCR library used RNA extracted from PBMCs. The same specimen was also included in a second study, on T cells in Graves' hyperthyroidism and ophthalmopathy.

This clonotype originated in a woman aged 25 to 39 with Graves disease. The chain is built from TRBV6-1 and TRBJ1-5; 7 nucleotides agree with TRBD1. The specimen was peripheral blood mononuclear cells (PBMCs), collected at new diagnosis, from a patient treated with antithyroid drugs. The CDR3 reads CASGGGQSNQPQHF. In nucleotides, the CDR3 is TGTGCCAGCGGTGGGGGACAGAGCAATCAGCCCCAGCATTTT.